Below, 10 T cell receptor beta chains from the same sample are listed, as sequenced in a study of CD39 and CD103 CD8 tumor-infiltrating T cells. Data came from immunoSEQ multiplex PCR; TCRdb stores just in-frame clones and leaves some out. The data contain roughly 15,000 clones, 85% to 95% of them singletons. The sample consisted of CD8+ T cells sorted from blood. The subset here: total memory CD8 T cells (CD45RA-CCR7+/-) from blood or uninvolved lymph node. The receptors were gathered from a human donor with head and neck squamous cell carcinoma.

V gene TRBV11-2 combines with J gene TRBJ2-7; a possible D gene is TRBD2 (5 bases). This CDR3 region has 14 residues. Germline V gives CDR1 SGHAT, CDR2 FQNNGV. V was clipped by 7 bases and J by 4 bases, with 17 bases between them. The CDR3 region is CASTEGQDRYEQYF. CDR3 DNA sequence: TGTGCCAGCACCGAGGGCCAGGATAGATACGAGCAGTACTTC.

This clone was counted once. The rearrangement joins TRBV27 to TRBJ1-5; no definite D call. V was trimmed by 1 base and J by 4 bases, leaving 11 bases between them. Germline CDR1 and CDR2: MNHEY and SMNVEV (reference sequence). This CDR3 is 15 amino acids long. In DNA form, the CDR3 reads TGTGCCAGCAGTTTATATGCCGGGCTTAATCAGCCCCAGCATTTT. Translating it yields CASSLYAGLNQPQHF.

The chain employs TRBV11-2 and TRBJ1-3; D is possibly TRBD1 (6 bases). This CDR3 comprises 19 residues. V was trimmed by 2 bases and J by 0 bases, leaving 20 bases between them. Looked up from germline, CDR1 is SGHAT and CDR2 is FQNNGV. CDR3 residues: CASSLNQRGFPISGNTIYF. The CDR3 DNA sequence: TGTGCCAGCAGCTTAAATCAAAGGGGGTTTCCTATCTCTGGAAACACCATATATTTT.

CDR3 residues: CSVPDPTGELFF. In DNA, the CDR3 is TGCAGCGTCCCAGATCCCACCGGGGAGCTGTTTTTT. The genes are TRBV29-1 and TRBJ2-2, with D unclear. With 6 bases removed from V and 4 bases from J, the gap between germline ends came to 9 bases. The CDR3 loop spans 12 amino acids. CDR1 and CDR2 (germline): SQVTM, ANQGSEA.

The CDR3 DNA follows: TGTGCCAGTAGTATCTTCTATTCTGGCGATGAGCAGTTCTTC. Translating it yields CASSIFYSGDEQFF. The chain uses TRBV19 and TRBJ2-1; D gene ambiguous. CDR3 length equals 14 residues. Looked up from germline, CDR1 is LNHDA and CDR2 is SQIVND (reference sequence). Trimming stripped 3 bases from V and 8 bases from J, with 14 bases between.

This clone has only one observation. This chain uses TRBV28 with TRBJ1-4, with D maybe TRBD1 (6 bases). Germline CDR1 MDHEN, CDR2 SYDVKM. This CDR3 spans 15 amino acids. Deletions cut 5 bases from V and 5 bases from J, with 15 bases between. The CDR3 sequence: CASSVPRGMNEKLFF. CDR3 DNA sequence: TGTGCCAGCAGTGTGCCAAGGGGGATGAATGAAAAACTGTTTTTT.

The J gene is TRBJ1-1, the V gene TRBV6-5, with D unclear. The CDR3 covers 15 residues. Germline assignment: CDR1 MNHEY and CDR2 SVGAGI. V was shortened by 0 bases and J by 1 base, with 9 bases between the two germline ends. The CDR3: CASSYSWSGNTEAFF. Here the CDR3 DNA reads TGTGCCAGCAGTTACTCGTGGTCCGGGAACACTGAAGCTTTCTTT.

The CDR3 nucleotides read TGCAGCGTTGTGGATCCCTACGAGCAGTACTTC. It translates to CSVVDPYEQYF. J is TRBJ2-5 and V is TRBV29-1; D gene ambiguous. TRBJ2-7 matches the DNA end more closely, so the J call is doubtful. CDR1 is SQVTM, CDR2 ANQGSEA, per germline. CDR3 length equals 11 residues.

The V call is TRBV19, the J call TRBJ1-1; D gene ambiguous. The CDR3 covers 13 residues. Germline CDR1 LNHDA, CDR2 SQIVND (reference sequence). The ends were cut back, 2 bases at V and 3 bases at J, with 7 bases in the middle. The CDR3 coding sequence is TGTGCCAGTAGTATATGGGCAGACACTGAAGCTTTCTTT. It yields the protein CASSIWADTEAFF.

This chain uses TRBV27 with TRBJ1-5; 7 bases map to TRBD1. The CDR3 spans 16 residues. The germline V gene has CDR1 MNHEY and CDR2 SMNVEV (reference sequence). The V segment lost 4 bases and the J segment 4 bases; nucleotides outside the gene matches: 10. The CDR3 region has the DNA TGTGCCAGCAGTTCCAGGGGGGGTTCGGGGAATCAGCCCCAGCATTTT. It specifies CASSSRGGSGNQPQHF.